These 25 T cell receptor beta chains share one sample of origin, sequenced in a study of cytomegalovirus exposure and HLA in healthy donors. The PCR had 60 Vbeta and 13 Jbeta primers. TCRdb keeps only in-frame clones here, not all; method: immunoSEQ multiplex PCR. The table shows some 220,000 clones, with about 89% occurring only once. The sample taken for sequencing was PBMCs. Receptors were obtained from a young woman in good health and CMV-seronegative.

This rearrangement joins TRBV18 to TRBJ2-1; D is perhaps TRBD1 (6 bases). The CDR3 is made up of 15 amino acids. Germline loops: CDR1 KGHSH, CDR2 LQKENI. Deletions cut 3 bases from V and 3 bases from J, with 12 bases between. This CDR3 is CASSPAQGIYNEQFF. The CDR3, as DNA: TGTGCCAGCTCACCGGCGCAGGGGATCTACAATGAGCAGTTCTTC. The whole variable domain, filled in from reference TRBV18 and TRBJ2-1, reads NAGVMQNPRHLVRRRGQEARLRCSPMKGHSHVYWYRQLPEEGLKFMVYLQKENIIDESGMPKERFSAEFPKEGPSILRIQQVVRGDSAAYFCASSPAQGIYNEQFFGPGTRLTVL.

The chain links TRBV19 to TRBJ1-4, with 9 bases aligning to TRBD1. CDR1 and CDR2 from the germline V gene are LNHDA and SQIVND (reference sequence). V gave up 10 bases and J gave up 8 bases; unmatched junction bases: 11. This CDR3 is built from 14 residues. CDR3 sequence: CATGTGNLEEKLFF. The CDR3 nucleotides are TGTGCCACCGGGACAGGGAATTTGGAGGAAAAACTGTTTTTT.

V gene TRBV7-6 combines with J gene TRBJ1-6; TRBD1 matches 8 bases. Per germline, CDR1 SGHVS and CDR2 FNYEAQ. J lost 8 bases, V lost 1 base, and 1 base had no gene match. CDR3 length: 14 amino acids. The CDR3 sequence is CASSLGDRYSPLHF. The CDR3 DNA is TGTGCCAGCAGCTTAGGGGACAGGTATTCACCCCTCCACTTT.

The chain's CDR3 is CASSQEALADTGELFF. Written as DNA, the CDR3 is TGCGCCAGCAGCCAAGAGGCTCTAGCGGACACCGGGGAGCTGTTTTTT. The chain uses TRBV4-1 and TRBJ2-2; 7 nucleotides match TRBD2. In germline, CDR1 is MGHRA, CDR2 YSYEKL. V dropped 0 bases and J dropped 3; count of bases not matched to a gene: 4. This CDR3 comprises 16 residues.

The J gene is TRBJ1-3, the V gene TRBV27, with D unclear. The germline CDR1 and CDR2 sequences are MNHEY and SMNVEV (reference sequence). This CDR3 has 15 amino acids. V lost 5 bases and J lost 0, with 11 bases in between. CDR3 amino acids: CASSPTPDSGNTIYF. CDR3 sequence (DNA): TGTGCCAGCAGTCCGACACCCGACTCTGGAAACACCATATATTTT.

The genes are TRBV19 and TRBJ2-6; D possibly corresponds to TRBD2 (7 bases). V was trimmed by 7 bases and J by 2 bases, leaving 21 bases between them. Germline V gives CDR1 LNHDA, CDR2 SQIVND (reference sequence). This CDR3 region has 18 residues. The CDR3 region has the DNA TGTGCCAGTATGGGGGGGGCAGGGACGGGGACTGGGGCCAACGTCCTGACTTTC. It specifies CASMGGAGTGTGANVLTF.

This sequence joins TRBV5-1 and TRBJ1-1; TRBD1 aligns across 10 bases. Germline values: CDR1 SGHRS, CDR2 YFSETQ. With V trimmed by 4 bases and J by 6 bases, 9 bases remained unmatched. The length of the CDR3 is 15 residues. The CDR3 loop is CASSLRGTGEAEAFF. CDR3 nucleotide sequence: TGCGCCAGCAGCCTTCGTGGGACAGGGGAGGCTGAAGCTTTCTTT.

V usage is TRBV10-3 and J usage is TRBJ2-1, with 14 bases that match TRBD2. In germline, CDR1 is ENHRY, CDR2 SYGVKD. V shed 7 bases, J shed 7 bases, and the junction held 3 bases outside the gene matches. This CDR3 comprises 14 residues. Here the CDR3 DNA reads TGTGCCATCAAAGGACTAGCGGGGGGAAATGAGCAGTTCTTC. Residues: CAIKGLAGGNEQFF.

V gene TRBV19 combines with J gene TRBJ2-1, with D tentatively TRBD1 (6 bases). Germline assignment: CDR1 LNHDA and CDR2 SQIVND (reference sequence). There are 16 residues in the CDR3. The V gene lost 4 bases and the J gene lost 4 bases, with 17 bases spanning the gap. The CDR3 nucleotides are TGTGCCAGTAGTACTCGACAGGCTCGGGGTTACAATGAGCAGTTCTTC. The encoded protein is CASSTRQARGYNEQFF. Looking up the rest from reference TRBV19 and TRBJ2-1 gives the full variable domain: DGGITQSPKYLFRKEGQNVTLSCEQNLNHDAMYWYRQDPGQGLRLIYYSQIVNDFQKGDIAEGYSVSREKKESFPLTVTSAQKNPTAFYLCASSTRQARGYNEQFFGPGTRLTVL.

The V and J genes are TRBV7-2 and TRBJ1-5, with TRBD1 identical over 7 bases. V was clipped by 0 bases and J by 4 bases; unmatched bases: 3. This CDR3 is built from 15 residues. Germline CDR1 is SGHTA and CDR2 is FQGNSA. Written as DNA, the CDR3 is TGTGCCAGCAGCTTAGCGGGACAGATTAATCAGCCCCAGCATTTT. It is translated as CASSLAGQINQPQHF.

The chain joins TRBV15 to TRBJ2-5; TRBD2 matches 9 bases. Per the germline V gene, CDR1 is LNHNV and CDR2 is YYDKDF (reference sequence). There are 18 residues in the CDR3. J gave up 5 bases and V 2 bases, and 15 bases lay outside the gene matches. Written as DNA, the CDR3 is TGTGCCACCAGCAGAACCCAGATTCTGGCGGGGGGGCCCGAGACCCAGTACTTC. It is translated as CATSRTQILAGGPETQYF.

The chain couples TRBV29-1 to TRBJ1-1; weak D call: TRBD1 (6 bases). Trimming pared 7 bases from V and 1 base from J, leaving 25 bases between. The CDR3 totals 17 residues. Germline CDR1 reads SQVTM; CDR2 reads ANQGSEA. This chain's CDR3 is CSGRLGGWGGWNTEAFF. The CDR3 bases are TGCAGCGGCCGTCTAGGGGGTTGGGGGGGCTGGAACACTGAAGCTTTCTTT.

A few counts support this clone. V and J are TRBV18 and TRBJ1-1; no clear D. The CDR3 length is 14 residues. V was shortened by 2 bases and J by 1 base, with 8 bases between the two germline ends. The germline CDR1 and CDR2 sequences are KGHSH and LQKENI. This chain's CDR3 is CASSPNPKNTEAFF. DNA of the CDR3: TGTGCCAGCTCACCAAATCCAAAGAACACTGAAGCTTTCTTT.

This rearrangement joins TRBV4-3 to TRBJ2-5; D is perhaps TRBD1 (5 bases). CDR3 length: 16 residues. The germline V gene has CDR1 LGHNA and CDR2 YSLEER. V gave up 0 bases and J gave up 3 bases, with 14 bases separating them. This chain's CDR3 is CASSQDWGGAKETQYF. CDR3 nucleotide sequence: TGCGCCAGCAGCCAAGATTGGGGTGGGGCGAAAGAGACCCAGTACTTC.

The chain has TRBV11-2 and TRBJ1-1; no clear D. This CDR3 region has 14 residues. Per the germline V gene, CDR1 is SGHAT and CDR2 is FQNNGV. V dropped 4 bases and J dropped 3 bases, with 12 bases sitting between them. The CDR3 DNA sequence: TGTGCCAGCAGCTCACTTCTCGGTGACACTGAAGCTTTCTTT. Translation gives CASSSLLGDTEAFF.

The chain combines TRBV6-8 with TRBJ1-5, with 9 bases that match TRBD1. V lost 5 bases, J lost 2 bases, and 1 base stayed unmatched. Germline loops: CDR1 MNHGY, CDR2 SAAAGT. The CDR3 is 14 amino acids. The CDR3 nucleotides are TGTGCCAGCAGTCGGACAGGGGGCAATCAGCCCCAGCATTTT. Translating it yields CASSRTGGNQPQHF.

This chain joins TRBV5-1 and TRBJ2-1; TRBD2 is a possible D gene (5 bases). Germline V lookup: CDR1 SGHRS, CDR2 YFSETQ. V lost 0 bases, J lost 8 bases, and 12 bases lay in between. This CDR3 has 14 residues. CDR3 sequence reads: CASSLEGATDEQFF. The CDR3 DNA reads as TGCGCCAGCAGCTTGGAGGGAGCGACGGATGAGCAGTTCTTC.

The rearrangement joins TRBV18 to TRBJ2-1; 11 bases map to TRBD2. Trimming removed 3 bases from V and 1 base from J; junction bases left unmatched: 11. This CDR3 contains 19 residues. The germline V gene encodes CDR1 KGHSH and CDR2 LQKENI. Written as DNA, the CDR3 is TGTGCCAGCTCACCGCAGCTAGCGGGAGGACCCTTGTCCTACAATGAGCAGTTCTTC. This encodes CASSPQLAGGPLSYNEQFF.

The CDR3 DNA follows: TGCGCCAGCAGCCAAGAGACAGGGACATACGAGCAGTACTTC. Protein sequence: CASSQETGTYEQYF. The chain is built from TRBV4-3 and TRBJ2-7, with TRBD1 matching over 7 bases. Germline values: CDR1 LGHNA, CDR2 YSLEER. J lost 4 bases, V lost 0 bases, and 3 bases had no gene match. The CDR3 totals 14 residues.

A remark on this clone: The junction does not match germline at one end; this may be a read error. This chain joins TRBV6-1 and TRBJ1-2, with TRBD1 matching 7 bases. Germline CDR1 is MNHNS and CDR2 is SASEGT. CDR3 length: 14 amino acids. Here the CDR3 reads CASSIDRDFGPIPF. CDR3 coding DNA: TGTGCCAGCAGTATAGACAGGGACTTCGGTCCTATCCCCTTC.

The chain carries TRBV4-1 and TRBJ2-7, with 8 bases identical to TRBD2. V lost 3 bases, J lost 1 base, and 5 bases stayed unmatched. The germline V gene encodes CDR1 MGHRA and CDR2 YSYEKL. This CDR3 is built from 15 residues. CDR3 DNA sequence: TGCGCCAGCAGCCAGGTAACTAGCGGTTCCTACGAGCAGTACTTC. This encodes CASSQVTSGSYEQYF.

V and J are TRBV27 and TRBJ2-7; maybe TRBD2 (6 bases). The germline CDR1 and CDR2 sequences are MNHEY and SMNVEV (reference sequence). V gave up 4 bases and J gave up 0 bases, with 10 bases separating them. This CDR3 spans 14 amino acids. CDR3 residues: CASSSLTSSYEQYF. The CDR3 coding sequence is TGTGCCAGCAGTTCCCTGACTAGCTCCTACGAGCAGTACTTC.

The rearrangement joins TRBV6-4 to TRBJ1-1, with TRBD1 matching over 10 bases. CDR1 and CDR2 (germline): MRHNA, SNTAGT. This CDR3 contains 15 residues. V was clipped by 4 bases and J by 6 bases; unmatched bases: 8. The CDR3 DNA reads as TGTGCCAGCAGTGCGACAGGGGGCTATCGGGCTGAAGCTTTCTTT. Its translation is CASSATGGYRAEAFF.

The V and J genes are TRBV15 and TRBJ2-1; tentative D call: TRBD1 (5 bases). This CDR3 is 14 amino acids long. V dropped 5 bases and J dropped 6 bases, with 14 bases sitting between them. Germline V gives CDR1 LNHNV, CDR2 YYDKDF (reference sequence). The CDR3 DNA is TGTGCCACCAGCGACCAAACAGGCAGCAATGAGCAGTTCTTC. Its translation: CATSDQTGSNEQFF.

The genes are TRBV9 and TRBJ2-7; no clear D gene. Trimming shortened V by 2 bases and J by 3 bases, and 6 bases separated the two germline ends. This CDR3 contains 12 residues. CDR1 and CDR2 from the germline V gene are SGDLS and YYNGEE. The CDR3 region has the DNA TGTGCCAGCAGCGTTTATCTCTACGAGCAGTACTTC. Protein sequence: CASSVYLYEQYF. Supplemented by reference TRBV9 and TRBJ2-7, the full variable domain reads DSGVTQTPKHLITATGQRVTLRCSPRSGDLSVYWYQQSLDQGLQFLIQYYNGEERAKGNILERFSAQQFPDLHSELNLSSLELGDSALYFCASSVYLYEQYFGPGTRLTVT.